These T cell receptor beta chains were read from a single sample in a study of CD8+ T cells in alopecia areata. Sequencing was performed with immunoSEQ multiplex PCR; in TCRdb, only in-frame clones are kept and a portion is missing. This table holds approximately 280,000 clones, 55% to 70% found once. The source material was CD4+ T cells sorted from blood, sampled at week 24, from a patient treated with tofacitinib. These receptors all stem from a human donor with alopecia areata. CDR3s include the opening cysteine and the closing phenylalanine or tryptophan. The D gene is left open where the match is weak. Only part of the rows carry a size: once, few, many, or a class if the clone is expanded.

TRBJ2-7,-,TRBV19,-,CASSMGYSSYEQYF,TGTGCCAGTAGTATGGGTTACAGCTCCTACGAGCAGTACTTC
TRBJ2-1,-,TRBV5-1,-,CASSTYSGAGNEQFF,TGCGCCAGCAGCACTTACTCCGGAGCAGGGAATGAGCAGTTCTTC
TRBJ2-5,-,TRBV25-1,-,CASSERRETQYF,TGTGCCAGCAGTGAAAGGCGGGAGACCCAGTACTTC
TRBJ1-2,-,TRBV11-2,-,CASSLGLGYGYTF,TGTGCCAGCAGCCTGGGTCTCGGCTATGGCTACACCTTC
TRBJ1-5,TRBD1,TRBV19,-,CASSAAGQFQPQHF,TGTGCCAGTAGCGCCGCGGGACAGTTTCAGCCCCAGCATTTT
TRBJ2-6,-,TRBV4-3,-,CASSQEVASLPLPTGANVLTF,TGCGCCAGCAGCCAAGAGGTAGCGTCGCTCCCCTTGCCAACTGGGGCCAACGTCCTGACTTTC
TRBJ2-5,TRBD2,TRBV5-6,-,CASSPRKRGAVETQYF,TGTGCCAGCAGCCCTCGAAAGCGGGGGGCCGTGGAGACCCAGTACTTC
TRBJ2-3,-,TRBV4-2,once,CASRRGAGPDTQYF,TGTGCCAGCAGGAGAGGGGCGGGCCCAGATACGCAGTATTTT
TRBJ2-7,-,TRBV4-1,once,CASSQERSLWASEQYF,TGCGCCAGCAGCCAAGAGAGGTCCTTATGGGCTAGCGAGCAGTACTTC
TRBJ1-1,-,TRBV27,few,CASGRENTEAFF,TGTGCCAGCGGCAGGGAAAACACTGAAGCTTTCTTT
TRBJ2-5,-,TRBV25-1,-,CASSDQGTPQETQYF,TGTGCCAGCAGTGATCAGGGGACTCCTCAAGAGACCCAGTACTTC
TRBJ1-2,-,TRBV5-1,-,CASSLESGAGYTF,TGCGCCAGCAGCTTGGAATCAGGGGCCGGCTACACCTTC
TRBJ1-6,-,TRBV7-8,few,CASSSLGGYNSPLHF,TGTGCCAGCAGCTCCTTGGGAGGGTATAATTCACCCCTCCACTTT
TRBJ1-2,TRBD1,TRBV30,few,CAIQGVGGYTF,TGTGCGATCCAGGGGGTAGGCGGCTACACCTTC
TRBJ2-5,TRBD1,TRBV30,-,CASGQNLQETQYF,TGTGCCTCGGGACAGAACCTTCAAGAGACCCAGTACTTC
TRBJ1-6,-,TRBV9,-,CASSFRQDPDNSPLHF,TGTGCCAGCAGCTTCCGCCAGGACCCTGATAATTCACCCCTCCACTTT
TRBJ2-7,-,TRBV5-4,-,CASSPDRSYEQYF,TGTGCCAGCAGCCCTGACAGATCGTACGAGCAGTACTTC
TRBJ1-2,TRBD1,TRBV23-1,few,CASSQSDRGLDGYTF,TGCGCCAGCAGTCAATCGGACAGGGGATTGGATGGCTACACCTTC
TRBJ2-5,-,TRBV4-2,-,CASSLTPRGGQETQYF,TGTGCCAGCAGCCTAACCCCTAGGGGGGGGCAAGAGACCCAGTACTTC
TRBJ2-5,TRBD2,TRBV27,few,CASSLSTLAGQETQYF,TGTGCCAGCAGTTTATCGACCCTAGCGGGGCAAGAGACCCAGTACTTC
TRBJ2-3,-,TRBV9,-,CASSVGPEGRTDTQYF,TGTGCCAGCAGCGTAGGGCCCGAAGGACGCACAGATACGCAGTATTTT
TRBJ2-1,-,TRBV4-1,-,CAIGEGANEQFF,TGCGCCATAGGGGAAGGGGCGAATGAGCAGTTCTTC
TRBJ1-1,-,TRBV30,-,CAWSVRPGLNTEAFF,TGTGCCTGGAGTGTACGTCCAGGGTTGAACACTGAAGCTTTCTTT
TRBJ2-4,TRBD2,TRBV14,few,CASSGLAENIQYF,TGTGCCAGCAGCGGACTAGCCGAAAACATTCAGTACTTC
TRBJ2-7,TRBD1,TRBV5-6,-,CASSFPGQGPYEQYF,TGTGCCAGCAGCTTTCCGGGACAGGGGCCCTACGAGCAGTACTTC
TRBJ1-4,-,TRBV29-1,-,CSVVVGANEKLFF,TGCAGCGTTGTGGTGGGGGCTAATGAAAAACTGTTTTTT
TRBJ1-2,-,TRBV7-9,-,CASSNPEGFGYTF,TGTGCCAGCAGTAACCCGGAGGGCTTTGGCTACACCTTC
TRBJ2-1,TRBD1,TRBV29-1,-,CSVIPGQGARLEFF,TGCAGCGTCATTCCGGGACAGGGGGCCCGACTGGAGTTCTTC
TRBJ1-1,TRBD1,TRBV29-1,-,CSVLQGRTEAFF,TGCAGCGTCCTACAGGGGAGGACTGAAGCTTTCTTT
TRBJ2-7,-,TRBV29-1,-,CSVAEVSYEQYF,TGCAGCGTTGCTGAAGTCTCCTACGAGCAGTACTTC
TRBJ1-2,-,TRBV2,-,CASSEVKGLGNYGYTF,TGTGCCAGCAGTGAAGTTAAGGGGCTGGGGAACTATGGCTACACCTTC
TRBJ1-1,TRBD1,TRBV7-9,-,CATPSGQGSTKAFF,TGTGCCACCCCCTCCGGACAGGGTAGCACCAAAGCTTTCTTT
TRBJ2-4,-,TRBV2,few,CASRAPGSAKNIQYF,TGTGCCAGCAGGGCTCCCGGTTCTGCCAAAAACATTCAGTACTTC
TRBJ2-5,-,TRBV28,-,CASSPVGGLKTQYF,TGTGCCAGCAGCCCCGTCGGGGGCCTGAAGACCCAGTACTTC
TRBJ2-7,-,TRBV5-6,-,CASSLEFSGTYEQYF,TGTGCCAGCAGCTTGGAGTTTTCGGGGACCTACGAGCAGTACTTC
TRBJ2-1,-,TRBV23-1,once,CALHPSLSYNEQFF,TGCGCCCTCCACCCTAGTTTGTCCTACAATGAGCAGTTCTTC
TRBJ2-5,-,TRBV18,-,CASSRAGRQETQYF,TGTGCCAGCTCACGCGCGGGACGCCAAGAGACCCAGTACTTC
TRBJ1-5,TRBD1,TRBV19,-,CASSASDRGSNQPQHF,TGTGCCAGTAGCGCGTCGGACAGGGGGAGCAATCAGCCCCAGCATTTT
TRBJ2-1,-,TRBV2,-,CASSEAQPYNEQFF,TGTGCCAGCAGTGAAGCACAGCCTTACAATGAGCAGTTCTTC
TRBJ2-6,-,TRBV4-2,-,CASSHSGANVLTF,TGTGCCAGCAGCCACTCTGGGGCCAACGTCCTGACTTTC
TRBJ2-7,TRBD2,TRBV30,-,CAWEPGLAGNYEQYF,TGTGCCTGGGAGCCGGGACTAGCGGGGAACTACGAGCAGTACTTC
TRBJ2-3,TRBD2,TRBV30,-,CAWSVAGGLLDTQYF,TGTGCCTGGAGTGTAGCGGGGGGCCTCTTAGATACGCAGTATTTT
TRBJ2-7,-,TRBV30,-,CAWSSRRRLTYEQYF,TGTGCCTGGAGCTCGCGACGACGCCTAACCTACGAGCAGTACTTC
TRBJ1-1,TRBD1,TRBV29-1,once,CSVQNRGMNTEAFF,TGCAGCGTTCAAAACAGGGGAATGAACACTGAAGCTTTCTTT
TRBJ2-3,-,TRBV7-9,-,CASSLILRTDTQYF,TGTGCCAGCAGCTTAATTTTACGCACAGATACGCAGTATTTT
TRBJ1-1,-,TRBV7-2,-,CASSLGSVNTEAFF,TGTGCCAGCAGCTTAGGGTCGGTGAACACTGAAGCTTTCTTT
TRBJ1-2,-,TRBV11-2,-,CASSSPGRGRDYGYTF,TGTGCCAGCAGCTCCCCAGGTCGGGGAAGGGACTATGGCTACACCTTC
TRBJ2-1,TRBD2,TRBV2,-,CASSAERGVNEQFF,TGTGCCAGCAGTGCGGAGCGGGGTGTCAATGAGCAGTTCTTC
TRBJ2-5,TRBD1,TRBV5-4,-,CASSYQTGVKETQYF,TGTGCCAGCAGCTATCAGACAGGGGTCAAAGAGACCCAGTACTTC
TRBJ2-7,-,TRBV7-6,-,CASSPGSSPPEQYF,TGTGCCAGCAGCCCAGGCAGCAGTCCCCCCGAGCAGTACTTC
TRBJ2-7,TRBD1,TRBV5-1,-,CASSPQKGTGGNEQYF,TGCGCCAGCAGCCCACAGAAGGGGACAGGGGGGAACGAGCAGTACTTC
TRBJ2-7,-,TRBV4-1,-,CASSQEGWWEEGTYEQYF,TGCGCCAGCAGCCAAGAAGGGTGGTGGGAGGAAGGAACCTACGAGCAGTACTTC
TRBJ2-7,-,TRBV11-2,once,CASRDWRANSYEQYF,TGTGCCAGCAGGGACTGGCGGGCGAACTCCTACGAGCAGTACTTC